Shown below are 5 T cell receptor beta chains from a single sample sequenced in a study of CXCR3-negative and CXCR3-positive naive CD8 T cells. The method, 5' RACE with UMI labels, was used to prepare the TRB cDNA libraries. Each CDR3 protein gets one entry in TCRdb, which reprocessed the 5' RACE reads and gives no DNA. The sample table sets out 130,000 or so distinct CDR3 sequences. Input material: naive CXCR3- CD8+ T cells from blood. The subset was: CD45RO-CCR7+CD27+CD95- naive CD8+ T cells lacking CXCR3 (TNR3-). Receptors were obtained from a human donor in good health. Some clones in this sample may be carry-over from other donors' samples.

The gene calls are TRBV7-6 and TRBJ2-7; the D gene TCRdb calls, TRBD1, cannot be checked with no DNA. CDR1 and CDR2 (germline): SGHVS, FNYEAQ. CDR3 length: 14 amino acids. CDR3 amino acids: CASSLGTGLHEQYF. Full variable domain (missing parts from reference TRBV7-6 and TRBJ2-7): GAGVSQSPRYKVTKRGQDVALRCDPISGHVSLYWYRQALGQGPEFLTYFNYEAQQDKSGLPNDRFSAERPEGSISTLTIQRTEQRDSAMYRCASSLGTGLHEQYFGPGTRLTVT.

The chain couples TRBV5-1 to TRBJ2-1. CDR1 is SGHRS and CDR2 is YFSETQ in the germline V gene. This CDR3 is 15 amino acids long. The CDR3 sequence is CASSLVAGPDNEQFF.

The chain combines TRBV4-1 with TRBJ2-2. The CDR3 spans 12 residues. Germline lookup yields CDR1 MGHRA and CDR2 YSYEKL. CDR3 sequence: CASSNPSGELFF.

The CDR3 region is CASSLSLGVYEQYF. The chain is built from TRBV28 and TRBJ2-7; TCRdb names TRBD1, which stays unverified in the absence of DNA. Germline V gene data show CDR1 as MDHEN and CDR2 as SYDVKM. There are 14 residues in the CDR3.

The chain recombines TRBV12-3 or TRBV12-4 with TRBJ1-5; TCRdb's D gene call, TRBD1, goes unchecked for lack of DNA. This CDR3 has 17 amino acids. CDR3 amino acids: CASRRGLDIFSNQPQHF.